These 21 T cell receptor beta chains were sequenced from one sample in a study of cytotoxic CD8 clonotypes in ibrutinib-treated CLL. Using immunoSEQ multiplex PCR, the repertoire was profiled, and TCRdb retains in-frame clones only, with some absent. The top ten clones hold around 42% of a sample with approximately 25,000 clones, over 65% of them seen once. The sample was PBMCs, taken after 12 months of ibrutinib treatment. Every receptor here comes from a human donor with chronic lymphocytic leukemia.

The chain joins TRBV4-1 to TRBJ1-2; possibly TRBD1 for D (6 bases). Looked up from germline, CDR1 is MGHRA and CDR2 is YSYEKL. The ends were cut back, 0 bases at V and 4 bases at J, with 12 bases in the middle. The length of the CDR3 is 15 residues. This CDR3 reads CASSQESQGPYGYTF. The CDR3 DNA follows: TGCGCCAGCAGCCAAGAGTCACAGGGACCCTATGGCTACACCTTC.

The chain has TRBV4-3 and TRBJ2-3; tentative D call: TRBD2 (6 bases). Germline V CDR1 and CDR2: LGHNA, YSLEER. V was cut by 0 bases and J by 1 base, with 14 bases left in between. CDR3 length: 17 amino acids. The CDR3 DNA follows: TGCGCCAGCAGCCAAGAGGGGCCGCGGGAACGCACAGATACGCAGTATTTT. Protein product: CASSQEGPRERTDTQYF.

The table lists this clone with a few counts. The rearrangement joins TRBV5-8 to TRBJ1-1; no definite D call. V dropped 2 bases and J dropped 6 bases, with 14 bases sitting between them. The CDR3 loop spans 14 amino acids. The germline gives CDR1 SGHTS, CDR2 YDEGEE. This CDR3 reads CASSFVVVGAEAFF. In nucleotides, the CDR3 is TGTGCCAGCAGCTTTGTCGTGGTCGGCGCTGAAGCTTTCTTT.

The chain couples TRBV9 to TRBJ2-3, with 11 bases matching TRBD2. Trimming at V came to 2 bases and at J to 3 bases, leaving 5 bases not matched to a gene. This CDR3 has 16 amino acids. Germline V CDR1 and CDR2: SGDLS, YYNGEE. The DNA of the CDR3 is TGTGCCAGCAGCGTTAGCGGGGGGGCGGGTACAGATACGCAGTATTTT. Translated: CASSVSGGAGTDTQYF.

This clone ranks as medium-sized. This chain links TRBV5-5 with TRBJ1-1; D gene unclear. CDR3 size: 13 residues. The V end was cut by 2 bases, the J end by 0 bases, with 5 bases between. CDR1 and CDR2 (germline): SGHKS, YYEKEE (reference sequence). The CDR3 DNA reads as TGTGCCAGCAGCTTCACGATGAACACTGAAGCTTTCTTT. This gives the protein CASSFTMNTEAFF. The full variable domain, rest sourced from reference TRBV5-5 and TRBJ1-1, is DAGVTQSPTHLIKTRGQQVTLRCSPISGHKSVSWYQQVLGQGPQFIFQYYEKEERGRGNFPDRFSARQFPNYSSELNVNALLLGDSALYLCASSFTMNTEAFFGQGTRLTVV.

Here the CDR3 DNA reads TGTGCCAGCAGGGCCGGTAGGCCTGGCTACACCTTC. Protein product: CASRAGRPGYTF. The chain carries TRBV5-6 and TRBJ1-2; D is unclear. Germline CDR1 reads SGHDT; CDR2 reads YYEEEE. V lost 5 bases and J 7 bases, leaving 12 bases between the germline ends. This CDR3 contains 12 residues.

The CDR3 bases are TGTGCCAGCAGTAGGGGAACCTACGAGCAGTACTTC. This sequence encodes CASSRGTYEQYF. The rearrangement links TRBV28 to TRBJ2-7, with D perhaps matching TRBD1 (5 bases). Trimming removed 5 bases at V and 2 bases at J, with 7 bases between. Germline V CDR1 and CDR2: MDHEN, SYDVKM. The CDR3 loop spans 12 amino acids.

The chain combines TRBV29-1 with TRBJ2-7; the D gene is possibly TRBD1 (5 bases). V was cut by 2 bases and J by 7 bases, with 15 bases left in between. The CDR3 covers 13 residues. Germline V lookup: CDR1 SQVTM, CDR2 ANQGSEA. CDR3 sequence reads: CSVENGQGWEQYF. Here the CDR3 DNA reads TGCAGCGTTGAAAATGGCCAGGGATGGGAGCAGTACTTC.

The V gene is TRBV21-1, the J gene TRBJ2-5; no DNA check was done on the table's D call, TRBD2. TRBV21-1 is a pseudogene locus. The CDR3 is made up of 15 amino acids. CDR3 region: CASSKKDRSQETQYF. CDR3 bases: TGTGCCAGCAGCAAAAAGGATCGGAGCCAAGAGACCCAGTACTTC.

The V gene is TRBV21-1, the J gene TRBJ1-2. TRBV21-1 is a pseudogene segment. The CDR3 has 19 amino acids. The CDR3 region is CASSHPGGRPSLPVGGYTF. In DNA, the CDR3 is TGTGCCAGCAGCCATCCCGGCGGCCGGCCCAGTCTTCCTGTAGGTGGCTACACCTTC.

The CDR3 region is CATSRDLQTYEQYF. The CDR3 DNA reads as TGTGCCACCAGCAGAGATCTACAGACCTACGAGCAGTACTTC. This chain joins TRBV15 and TRBJ2-7; D gene unclear. This CDR3 spans 14 amino acids. CDR1 is LNHNV and CDR2 is YYDKDF in the germline V gene (reference sequence). Trimming shortened V by 0 bases and J by 2 bases, and 8 bases separated the two germline ends.

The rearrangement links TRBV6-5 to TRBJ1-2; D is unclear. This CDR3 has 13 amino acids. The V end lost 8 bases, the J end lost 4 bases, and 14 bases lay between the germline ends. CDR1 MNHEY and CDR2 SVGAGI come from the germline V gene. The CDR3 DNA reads TGTGCCAGCGCCCTACAGAGGGCCTATGGCTACACCTTC. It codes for CASALQRAYGYTF.

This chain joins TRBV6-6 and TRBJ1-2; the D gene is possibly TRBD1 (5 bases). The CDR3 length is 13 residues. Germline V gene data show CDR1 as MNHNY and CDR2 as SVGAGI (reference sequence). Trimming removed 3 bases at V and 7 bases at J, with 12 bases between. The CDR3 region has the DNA TGTGCCAGCAGTTATTCAGGGTTTAGTGGCTACACCTTC. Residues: CASSYSGFSGYTF.

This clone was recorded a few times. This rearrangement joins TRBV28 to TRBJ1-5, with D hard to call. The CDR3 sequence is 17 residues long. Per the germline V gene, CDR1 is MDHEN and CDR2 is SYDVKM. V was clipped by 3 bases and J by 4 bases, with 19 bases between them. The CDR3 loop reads CASSFYRYPTLNQPQHF. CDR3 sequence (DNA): TGTGCCAGCAGTTTTTATCGGTACCCGACCCTTAATCAGCCCCAGCATTTT.

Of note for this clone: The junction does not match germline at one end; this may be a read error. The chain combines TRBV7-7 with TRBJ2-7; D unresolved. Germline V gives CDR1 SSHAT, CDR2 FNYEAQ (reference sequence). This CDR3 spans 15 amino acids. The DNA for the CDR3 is TGTGCTAGCAGCTTAGTTTCTTCGAGCTCCTACGAGCAGTACTTC. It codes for CASSLVSSSSYEQYF.

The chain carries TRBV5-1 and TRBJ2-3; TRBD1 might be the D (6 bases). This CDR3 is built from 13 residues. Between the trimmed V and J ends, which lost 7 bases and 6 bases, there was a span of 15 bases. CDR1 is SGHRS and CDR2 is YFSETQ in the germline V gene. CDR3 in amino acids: CASRLPGADTQYF. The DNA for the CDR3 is TGCGCCAGCCGTCTACCAGGGGCGGATACGCAGTATTTT.

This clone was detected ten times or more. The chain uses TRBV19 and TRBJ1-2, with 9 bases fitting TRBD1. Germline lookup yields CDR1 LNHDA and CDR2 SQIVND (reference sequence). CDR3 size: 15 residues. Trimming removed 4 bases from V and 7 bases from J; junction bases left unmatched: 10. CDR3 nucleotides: TGTGCCAGTAGTAACGCCCGGACAGGGGCAGGTGGCTACACCTTC. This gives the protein CASSNARTGAGGYTF.

CDR3 amino acids: CASSLPGTDEAFF. CDR3 nucleotide sequence: TGTGCCAGCAGTTTGCCTGGGACAGATGAAGCTTTCTTT. V and J are TRBV28 and TRBJ1-1, with 7 bases fitting TRBD1. The germline CDR1 and CDR2 sequences are MDHEN and SYDVKM. The CDR3 is 13 residues long. With 3 bases clipped from V and 7 bases from J, the junction kept 5 bases outside the gene matches.

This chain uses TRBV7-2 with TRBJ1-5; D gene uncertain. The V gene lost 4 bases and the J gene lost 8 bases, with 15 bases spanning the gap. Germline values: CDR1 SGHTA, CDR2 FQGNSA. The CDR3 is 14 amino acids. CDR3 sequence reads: CASSSRASGEPQHF. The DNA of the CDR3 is TGTGCCAGCAGCTCCCGGGCGTCCGGAGAGCCCCAGCATTTT.

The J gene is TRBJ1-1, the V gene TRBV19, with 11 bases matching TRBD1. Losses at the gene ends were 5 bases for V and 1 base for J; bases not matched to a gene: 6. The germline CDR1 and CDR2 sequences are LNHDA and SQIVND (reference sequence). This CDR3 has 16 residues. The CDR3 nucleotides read TGTGCCAGTAGTCCGGGGACAGGGGGTACGAACACTGAAGCTTTCTTT. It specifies CASSPGTGGTNTEAFF.

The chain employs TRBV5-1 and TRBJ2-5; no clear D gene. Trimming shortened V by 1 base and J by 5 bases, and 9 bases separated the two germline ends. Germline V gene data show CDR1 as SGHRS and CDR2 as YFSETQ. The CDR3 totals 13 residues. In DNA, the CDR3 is TGCGCCAGCAGCTTGTCGCGCGCGGAGACCCAGTACTTC. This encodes CASSLSRAETQYF.